The entry below describes one T cell receptor (beta chain). Its antigen is as yet unknown. V lost 7 bases and J lost 3; bases outside the gene matches: 3. CDR1 and CDR2 from the germline V gene are SGHRS and YFSETQ. The CDR3 has 13 residues. This entry is derived from a study of cytomegalovirus exposure and HLA in healthy donors. This table comes from immunoSEQ multiplex PCR, and its TCRdb copy is limited to in-frame clones, with some not included. This table holds over 150,000 clones, more than 65% found once. Findings of the study overall: Subsequent analysis revealed that first-cohort TCR clusters tended to co-occur in the 120 or so validation repertoires. The majority of TCR sequences were rare, yet some public TCRs appeared in many donors. There were under 200 TCR beta chains listed as cytomegalovirus-associated.

This TCR derives from a woman under 40 in good health and CMV-seropositive. Sequencing used PBMCs. The chain recombines TRBV5-1 with TRBJ2-2, with 7 bases lining up with TRBD1. DNA of the CDR3: TGCGCCAGCTCTACAGGGGACACCGGGGAGCTGTTTTTT. Its protein product is CASSTGDTGELFF. The full variable domain, in which reference TRBV5-1 and TRBJ2-2 provide the parts outside the CDR3, is KAGVTQTPRYLIKTRGQQVTLSCSPISGHRSVSWYQQTPGQGLQFLFEYFSETQRNKGNFPGRFSGRQFSNSRSEMNVSTLELGDSALYLCASSTGDTGELFFGEGSRLTVL.